This entry features one T cell receptor (beta chain) sequence. The CDR3 is 14 residues long. The ends were cut back, 0 bases at V and 6 bases at J, with 11 bases in the middle. CDR1 is SGDLS, CDR2 YYNGEE, per germline. The data were produced by immunoSEQ multiplex PCR, yet TCRdb's version contains in-frame clones alone and is incomplete. Among around 280,000 clones listed, approximately 88% were seen once. The data are from a study of blood T cell repertoires in COVID-19. The overall study: PBMCs, B-cell-depleted T cells, or T cells provided the cDNA or gDNA that made up the material.

Participant-reported clinical history was the basis for cohort assignment. Sequenced input: PBMCs or T cells enriched from blood (not recorded which). This TCR was sampled from a woman aged 35 to 49 who had recovered from COVID-19. This sequence joins TRBV9 and TRBJ2-3; D possibly corresponds to TRBD1 (5 bases). CDR3 nucleotides: TGTGCCAGCAGCGTAGTTACAGGCGGTGATACGCAGTATTTT. It encodes CASSVVTGGDTQYF.